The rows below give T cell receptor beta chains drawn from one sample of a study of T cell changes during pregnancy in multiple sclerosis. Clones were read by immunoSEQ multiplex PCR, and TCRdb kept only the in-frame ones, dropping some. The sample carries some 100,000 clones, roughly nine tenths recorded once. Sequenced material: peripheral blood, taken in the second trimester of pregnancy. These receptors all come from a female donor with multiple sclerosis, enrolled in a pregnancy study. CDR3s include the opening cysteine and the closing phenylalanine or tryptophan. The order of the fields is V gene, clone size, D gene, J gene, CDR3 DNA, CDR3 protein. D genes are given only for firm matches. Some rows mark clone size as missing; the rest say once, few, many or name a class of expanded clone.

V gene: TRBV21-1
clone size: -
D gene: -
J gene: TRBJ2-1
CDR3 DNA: TGTGCCAGCAGCAAACCACAGGTGAGCTCCTACAATGAGCAGTTCTTC
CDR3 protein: CASSKPQVSSYNEQFF

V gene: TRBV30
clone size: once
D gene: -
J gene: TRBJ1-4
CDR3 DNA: TGTGCCTGGAATCGGAGGTCAACTAATGAAAAACTGTTTTTT
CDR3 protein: CAWNRRSTNEKLFF

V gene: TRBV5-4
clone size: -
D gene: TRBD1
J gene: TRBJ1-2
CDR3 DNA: TGTGCCAGCAGTATGGGACAGGGGGTAGCTAACTATGGCTACACCTTC
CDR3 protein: CASSMGQGVANYGYTF

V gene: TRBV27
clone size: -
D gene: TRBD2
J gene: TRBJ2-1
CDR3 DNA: TGTGCCAGCAGTTCAAGCGGGAGCTCCTACAATGAGCAGTTCTTC
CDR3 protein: CASSSSGSSYNEQFF

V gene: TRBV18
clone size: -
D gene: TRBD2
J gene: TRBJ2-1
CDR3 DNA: TGTGCCAGCTCACCCCGGGGGACTAGCGGGAGTGGTGAGCAGTTCTTC
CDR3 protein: CASSPRGTSGSGEQFF

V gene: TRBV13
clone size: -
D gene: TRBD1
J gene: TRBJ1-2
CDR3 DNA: TGTGCCAGCAGCTTAGGCCTAACCGGACAGGGGGCAGATGGCTACACCTTC
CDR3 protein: CASSLGLTGQGADGYTF

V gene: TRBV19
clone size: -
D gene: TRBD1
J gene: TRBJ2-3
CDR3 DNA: TGTGCCAGTAGTCCGGGACAGGCCTTCACAGATACGCAGTATTTT
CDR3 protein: CASSPGQAFTDTQYF

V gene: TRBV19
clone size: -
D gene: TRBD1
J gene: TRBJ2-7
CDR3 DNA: TGTGCCAGTAGTATATCGGGACAGGCCGCTTACGAGCAGTACTTC
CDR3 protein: CASSISGQAAYEQYF

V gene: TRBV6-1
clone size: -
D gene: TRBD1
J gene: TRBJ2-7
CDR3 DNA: TGTGCCAGCAGATCCGGACAGGTGTCTACCTACGAGCAGTACTTC
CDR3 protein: CASRSGQVSTYEQYF

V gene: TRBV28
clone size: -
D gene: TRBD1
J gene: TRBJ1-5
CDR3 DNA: TGTGCCAGCACCAACCCTGGGACAGGGCTCAATCAGCCCCAGCATTTT
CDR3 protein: CASTNPGTGLNQPQHF

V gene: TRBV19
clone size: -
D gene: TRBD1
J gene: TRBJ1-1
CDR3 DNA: TGTGCCAGTAGTATACGGGACAGGGGGCGCCTGGACACTGAAGCTTTCTTT
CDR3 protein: CASSIRDRGRLDTEAFF

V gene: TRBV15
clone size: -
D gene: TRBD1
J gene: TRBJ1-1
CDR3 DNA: TGTGCCACCAGCCCGGACAGGCCGGTGCTGAACACTGAAGCTTTCTTT
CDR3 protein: CATSPDRPVLNTEAFF

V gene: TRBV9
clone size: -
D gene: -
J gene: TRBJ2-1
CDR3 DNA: TGTGCCAGCAGCCGCGGCCAGCGGAGCGACAATGAGCAGTTCTTC
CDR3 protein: CASSRGQRSDNEQFF

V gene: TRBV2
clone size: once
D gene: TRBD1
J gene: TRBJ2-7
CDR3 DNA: TGTGCCAGCAGTGAAAGGACAGGGGGCCTCGAGCAGTACTTC
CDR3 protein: CASSERTGGLEQYF

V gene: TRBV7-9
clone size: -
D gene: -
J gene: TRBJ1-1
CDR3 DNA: TGTGCCAGCAGATCGGGGTACACTGAAGCTTTCTTT
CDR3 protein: CASRSGYTEAFF

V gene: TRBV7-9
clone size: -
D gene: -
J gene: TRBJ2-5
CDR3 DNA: TGTGCCAGCAGCTTAGGGATGGCGGAAGAGACCCAGTACTTC
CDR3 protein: CASSLGMAEETQYF

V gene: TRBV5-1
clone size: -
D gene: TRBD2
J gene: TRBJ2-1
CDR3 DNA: TGCGCCAGCAGCTTGGGAGGGACTAGCGGATTCGAGGCTGATGAGCAGTTCTTC
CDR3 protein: CASSLGGTSGFEADEQFF

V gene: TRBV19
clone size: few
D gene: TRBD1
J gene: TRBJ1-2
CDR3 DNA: TGTGCCAGTAGAACAGGGGGCCAGGGCTATGGCTACACCTTC
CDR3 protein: CASRTGGQGYGYTF

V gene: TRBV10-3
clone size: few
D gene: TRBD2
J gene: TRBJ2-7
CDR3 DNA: TGTGCCATCAGTGACCCGGCGGGCGGGAGGTTCTACGAGCAGTACTTC
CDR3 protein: CAISDPAGGRFYEQYF

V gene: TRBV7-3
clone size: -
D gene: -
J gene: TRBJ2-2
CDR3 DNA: TGTGCCACCTCCCAGGGAGCGGGCCGGCCGGAGCTGTTTTTT
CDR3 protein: CATSQGAGRPELFF

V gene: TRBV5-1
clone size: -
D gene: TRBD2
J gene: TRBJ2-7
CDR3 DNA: TGCGCCAGCGGCCGGGGGGATGGCAGTTCCTACGAGCAGTACTTC
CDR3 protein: CASGRGDGSSYEQYF

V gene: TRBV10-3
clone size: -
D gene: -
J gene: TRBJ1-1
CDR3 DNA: TGTGCCATCGGCCCGGGGGGGATGAACACTGAAGCTTTCTTT
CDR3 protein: CAIGPGGMNTEAFF

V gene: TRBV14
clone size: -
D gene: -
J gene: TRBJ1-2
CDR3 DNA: TGTGCCAGCAGCCAAGATGATGGAGAAGTCTATGGCTACACCTTC
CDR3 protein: CASSQDDGEVYGYTF

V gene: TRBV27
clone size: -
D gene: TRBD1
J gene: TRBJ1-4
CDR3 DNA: TGTGCCAGCAAAACAGGGGGGGCTAATGAAAAACTGTTTTTT
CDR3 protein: CASKTGGANEKLFF

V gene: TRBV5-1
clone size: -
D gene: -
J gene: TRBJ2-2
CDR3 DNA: TGCGCCAGCAGCCCCCCGGCCGGGGAGCTGTTTTTT
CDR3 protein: CASSPPAGELFF

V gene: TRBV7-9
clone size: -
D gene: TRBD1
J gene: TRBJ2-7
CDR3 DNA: TGTGCCAGCAGCGCCTGGGACAGTTACTACGAGCAGTACTTC
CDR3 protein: CASSAWDSYYEQYF

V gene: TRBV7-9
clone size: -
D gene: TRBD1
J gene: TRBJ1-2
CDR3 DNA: TGTGCCAGCAGCACAGGGGGTATTAACTATGGCTACACCTTC
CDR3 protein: CASSTGGINYGYTF

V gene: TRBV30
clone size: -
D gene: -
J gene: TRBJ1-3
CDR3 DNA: TGTGCCTGGAGTGTACTCGGCGGGGCGGACGGAAACACCATATATTTT
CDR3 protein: CAWSVLGGADGNTIYF

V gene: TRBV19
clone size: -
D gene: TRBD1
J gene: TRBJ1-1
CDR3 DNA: TGTGCCAGTAGTGGGTACGGGACAGGGGAGGATGAAGCTTTCTTT
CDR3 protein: CASSGYGTGEDEAFF

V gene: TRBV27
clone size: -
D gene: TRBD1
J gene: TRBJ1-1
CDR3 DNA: TGTGCCAGCATTACAGGGGGCCCGGGAAACACTGAAGCTTTCTTT
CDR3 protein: CASITGGPGNTEAFF

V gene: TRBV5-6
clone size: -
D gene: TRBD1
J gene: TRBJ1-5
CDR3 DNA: TGTGCCAGCAGCCCCGGGACAGGAGCACCGCCCCAGCATTTT
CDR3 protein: CASSPGTGAPPQHF

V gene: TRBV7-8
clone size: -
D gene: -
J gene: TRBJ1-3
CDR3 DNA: TGTGCCAGCAGCTTAGAATCTTATGGCTTAGTCGGGGGGAACGGAAACACCATATATTTT
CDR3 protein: CASSLESYGLVGGNGNTIYF

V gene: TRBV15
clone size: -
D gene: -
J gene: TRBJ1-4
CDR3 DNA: TGTGCCACCTGCCGGGACATCAGTGAAAAACTGTTTTTT
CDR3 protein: CATCRDISEKLFF

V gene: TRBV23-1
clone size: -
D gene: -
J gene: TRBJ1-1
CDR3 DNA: TGCGCCAGCAGTCAAAAGGGGGCTGAAGCTTTCTTT
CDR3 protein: CASSQKGAEAFF

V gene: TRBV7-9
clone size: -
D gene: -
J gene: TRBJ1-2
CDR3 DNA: TGTGCCAGCAGCCCGGGGAACTATGGCTACACCTTC
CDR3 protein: CASSPGNYGYTF

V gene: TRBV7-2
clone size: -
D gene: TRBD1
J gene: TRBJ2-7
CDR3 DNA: TGTGCCAGCAGCTTAGACTTCCGGCGACAGGGCTACGAGCAGTACTTC
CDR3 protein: CASSLDFRRQGYEQYF

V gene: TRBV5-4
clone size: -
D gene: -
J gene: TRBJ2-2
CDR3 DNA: TGTGCCAGCAGCTTTAGGCAGGGGCTGTCCGGGGAGCTGTTTTTT
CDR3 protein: CASSFRQGLSGELFF

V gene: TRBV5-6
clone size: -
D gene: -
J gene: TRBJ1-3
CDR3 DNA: TGTGCCAGCAGCTTCAACAGTGGTTCTGGAAACACCATATATTTT
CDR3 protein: CASSFNSGSGNTIYF

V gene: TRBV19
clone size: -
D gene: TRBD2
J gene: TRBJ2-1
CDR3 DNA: TGTGCCAGTAGTATTAGCGGGAGCGTGAATGAGCAGTTCTTC
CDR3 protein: CASSISGSVNEQFF

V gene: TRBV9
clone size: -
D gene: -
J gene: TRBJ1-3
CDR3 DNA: TGTGCCAGCAGCTCAGAGGTAGGGGGTCGCACTGGAAACACCATATATTTT
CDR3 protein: CASSSEVGGRTGNTIYF

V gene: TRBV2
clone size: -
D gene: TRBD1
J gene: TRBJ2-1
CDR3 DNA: TGTGCCAGCAGTGATGGGGGACAGGGACTCAATGAGCAGTTCTTC
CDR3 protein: CASSDGGQGLNEQFF

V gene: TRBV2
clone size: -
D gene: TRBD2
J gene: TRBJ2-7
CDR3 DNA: TGTGCCAGCCAAAGTCGTTTACTAGCGGTTGCCTACGAGCAGTACTTC
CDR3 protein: CASQSRLLAVAYEQYF

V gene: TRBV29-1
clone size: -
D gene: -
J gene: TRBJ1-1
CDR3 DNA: TGCAGCGCCGGACTCTCGAACACTGAAGCTTTCTTT
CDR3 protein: CSAGLSNTEAFF

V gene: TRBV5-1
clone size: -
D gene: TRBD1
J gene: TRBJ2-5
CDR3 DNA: TGCGCCAGCTCCATAGGGACAGGGGCCGAGACCCAGTACTTC
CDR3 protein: CASSIGTGAETQYF

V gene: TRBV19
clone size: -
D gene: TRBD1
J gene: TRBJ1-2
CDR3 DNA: TGTGCCAGTAAAACGGGACAGGGGGCGCATAATGGCTACACCTTC
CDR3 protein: CASKTGQGAHNGYTF

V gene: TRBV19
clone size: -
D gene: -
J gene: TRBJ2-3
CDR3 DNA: TGTGCCAGTAGTAAACAGGGGAGGGATACGCAGTATTTT
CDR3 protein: CASSKQGRDTQYF

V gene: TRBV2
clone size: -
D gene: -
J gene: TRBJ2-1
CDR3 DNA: TGTGCCAGCAGTTTGCTAAGCTCCTACAATGAGCAGTTCTTC
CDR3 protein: CASSLLSSYNEQFF

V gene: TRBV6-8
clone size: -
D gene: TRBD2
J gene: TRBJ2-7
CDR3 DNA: TGTGCCAGCAGTCCCCCCCTAGCGGATAAAAAAACGACCTACGAGCAGTACTTC
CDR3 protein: CASSPPLADKKTTYEQYF

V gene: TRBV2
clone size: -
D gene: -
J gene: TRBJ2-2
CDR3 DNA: TGTGCCAGCAGTGAAGCGAGGACACGTAACGCCGGGGAGCTGTTTTTT
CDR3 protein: CASSEARTRNAGELFF

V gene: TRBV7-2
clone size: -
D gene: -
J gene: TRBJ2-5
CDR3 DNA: TGTGCCAGCAGCTTTAGTAGTCCTGAGACCCAGTACTTC
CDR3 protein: CASSFSSPETQYF

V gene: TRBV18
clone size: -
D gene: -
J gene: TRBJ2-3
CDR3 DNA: TGTGCCAGCTCACCACCGCAGGACACAGATACGCAGTATTTT
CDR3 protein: CASSPPQDTDTQYF

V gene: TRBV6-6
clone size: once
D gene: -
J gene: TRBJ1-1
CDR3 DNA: TGTGCCAGCAGTTACCCTCAGGGGCTAGGAGCTTTCTTT
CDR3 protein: CASSYPQGLGAFF

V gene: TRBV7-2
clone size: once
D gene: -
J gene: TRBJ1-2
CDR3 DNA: TGTGCCAGCAGCTTACAGGCGAACTATGGCTACACCTTC
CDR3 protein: CASSLQANYGYTF